This T cell receptor (beta chain) derives from a study of blood T cell repertoires in COVID-19. Background on the study: The analysed material was cDNA or gDNA that came from T cells, B-cell-depleted T cells, or PBMCs.

Germline V gene sequence: CDR1 SGHDT, CDR2 YYEEEE. The V and J ends lost 4 bases and 3 bases respectively, with 11 bases between them. The CDR3 is made up of 15 amino acids. Measured with immunoSEQ multiplex PCR; TCRdb has only the in-frame clones, and not every one. This table has approximately 64,000 clones, 70% to 85% appearing once. A few counts support this clone. The genes are TRBV5-6 and TRBJ2-6, with a tentative D call TRBD2 (5 bases). The sequence was obtained from a woman aged 70-85 years with acute or convalescent COVID-19. Sequencing was performed on peripheral blood. This chain's CDR3 is CASSLSGVGANVLTF. CDR3 DNA sequence: TGTGCCAGCAGCCTCAGCGGAGTTGGGGCCAACGTCCTGACTTTC. The whole variable domain, filled in from reference TRBV5-6 and TRBJ2-6, reads DAGVTQSPTHLIKTRGQQVTLRCSPKSGHDTVSWYQQALGQGPQFIFQYYEEEERQRGNFPDRFSGHQFPNYSSELNVNALLLGDSALYLCASSLSGVGANVLTFGAGSRLTVL.